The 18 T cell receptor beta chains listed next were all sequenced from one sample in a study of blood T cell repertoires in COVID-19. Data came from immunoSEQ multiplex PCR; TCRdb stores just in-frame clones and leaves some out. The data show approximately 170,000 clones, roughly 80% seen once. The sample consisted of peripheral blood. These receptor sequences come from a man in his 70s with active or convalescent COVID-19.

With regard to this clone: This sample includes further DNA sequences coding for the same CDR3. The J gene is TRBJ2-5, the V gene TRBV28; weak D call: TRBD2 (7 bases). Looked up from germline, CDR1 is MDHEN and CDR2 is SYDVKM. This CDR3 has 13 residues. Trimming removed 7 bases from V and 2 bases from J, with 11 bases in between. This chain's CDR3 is CASKRGGQETQYF. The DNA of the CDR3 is TGTGCCAGCAAGAGGGGGGGGCAAGAGACCCAGTACTTC.

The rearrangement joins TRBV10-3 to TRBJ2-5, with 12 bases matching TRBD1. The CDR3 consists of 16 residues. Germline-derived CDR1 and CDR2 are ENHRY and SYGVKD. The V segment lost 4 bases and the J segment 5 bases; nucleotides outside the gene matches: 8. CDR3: CAISGGQGAVGETQYF. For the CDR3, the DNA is TGTGCCATCAGTGGGGGACAGGGGGCAGTTGGGGAGACCCAGTACTTC.

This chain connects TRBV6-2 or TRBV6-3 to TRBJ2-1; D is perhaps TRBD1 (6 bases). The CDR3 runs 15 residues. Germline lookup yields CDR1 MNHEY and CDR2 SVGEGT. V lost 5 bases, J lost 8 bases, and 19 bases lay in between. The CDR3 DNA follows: TGTGCCAGCAGTCACCCCGGACAGTCGGTGGATGAGCAGTTCTTC. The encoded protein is CASSHPGQSVDEQFF.

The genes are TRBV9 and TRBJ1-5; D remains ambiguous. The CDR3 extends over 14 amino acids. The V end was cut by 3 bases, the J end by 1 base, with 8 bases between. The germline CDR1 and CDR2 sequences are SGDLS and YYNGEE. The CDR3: CASSGDTSNQPQHF. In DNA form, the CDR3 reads TGTGCCAGCAGCGGTGACACCAGCAATCAGCCCCAGCATTTT.

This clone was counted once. CDR3 nucleotide sequence: TGTGCTAGTGGTTTGTGGCAGGGAGACCCACTGGGGAGGACTGAAGCTTTCTTT. Protein: CASGLWQGDPLGRTEAFF. This chain links TRBV12-5 with TRBJ1-1, with a possible D match to TRBD1 (5 bases). Trimming removed 2 bases at V and 5 bases at J, with 24 bases between. Germline V lookup: CDR1 LGHNT, CDR2 FRNRAP. This CDR3 comprises 18 residues.

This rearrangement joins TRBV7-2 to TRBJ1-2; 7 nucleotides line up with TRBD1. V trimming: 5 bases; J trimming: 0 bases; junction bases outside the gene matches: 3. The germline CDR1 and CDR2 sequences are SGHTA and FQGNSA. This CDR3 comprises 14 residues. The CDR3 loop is CASSPQGANYGYTF. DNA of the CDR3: TGTGCCAGCAGCCCGCAGGGGGCTAACTATGGCTACACCTTC. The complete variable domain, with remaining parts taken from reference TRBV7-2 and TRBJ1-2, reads GAGVSQSPSNKVTEKGKDVELRCDPISGHTALYWYRQSLGQGLEFLIYFQGNSAPDKSGLPSDRFSAERTGGSVSTLTIQRTQQEDSAVYLCASSPQGANYGYTFGSGTRLTVV.

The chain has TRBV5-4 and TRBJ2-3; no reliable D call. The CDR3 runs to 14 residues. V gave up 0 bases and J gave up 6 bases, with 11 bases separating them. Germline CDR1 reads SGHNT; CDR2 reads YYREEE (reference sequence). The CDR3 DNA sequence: TGTGCCAGCAGCTTGGGACTGTCGCAGGATACGCAGTATTTT. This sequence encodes CASSLGLSQDTQYF.

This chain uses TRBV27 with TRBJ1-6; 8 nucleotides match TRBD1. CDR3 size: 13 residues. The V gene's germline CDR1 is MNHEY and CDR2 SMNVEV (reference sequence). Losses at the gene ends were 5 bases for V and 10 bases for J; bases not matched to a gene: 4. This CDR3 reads CASSRTGWSPLHF. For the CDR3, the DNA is TGTGCCAGCAGTAGGACAGGGTGGTCACCCCTCCACTTT.

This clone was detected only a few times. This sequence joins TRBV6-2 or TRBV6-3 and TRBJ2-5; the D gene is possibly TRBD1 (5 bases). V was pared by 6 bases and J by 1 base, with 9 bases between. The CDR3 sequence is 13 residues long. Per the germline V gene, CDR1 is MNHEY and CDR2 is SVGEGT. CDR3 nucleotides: TGTGCCAGCAGCCGACAGTCCCAAGAGACCCAGTACTTC. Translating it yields CASSRQSQETQYF.

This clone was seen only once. The DNA for the CDR3 is TGCGCCAGCAGCCTGTCCCCTCTAGGACAGGGAGACACCGGGGAGCTGTTTTTT. Translation: CASSLSPLGQGDTGELFF. The J gene is TRBJ2-2, the V gene TRBV4-1; 8 bases fit TRBD1. V lost 4 bases and J lost 3; bases outside the gene matches: 13. The germline CDR1 and CDR2 sequences are MGHRA and YSYEKL. The CDR3 runs to 18 residues.

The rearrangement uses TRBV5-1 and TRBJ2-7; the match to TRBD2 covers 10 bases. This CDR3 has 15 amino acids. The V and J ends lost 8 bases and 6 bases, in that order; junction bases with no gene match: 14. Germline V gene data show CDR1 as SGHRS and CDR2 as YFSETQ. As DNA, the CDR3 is TGCGCCAGTACAACAGGAGGGCTAGCGGGAGCCGAGCAGTACTTC. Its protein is CASTTGGLAGAEQYF.

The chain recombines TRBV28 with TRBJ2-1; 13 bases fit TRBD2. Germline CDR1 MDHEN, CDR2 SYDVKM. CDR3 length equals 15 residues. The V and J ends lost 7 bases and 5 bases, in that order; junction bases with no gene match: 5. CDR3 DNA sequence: TGTGCCAGCACCCTACTAGCGGGGGGGGACAATGAGCAGTTCTTC. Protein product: CASTLLAGGDNEQFF. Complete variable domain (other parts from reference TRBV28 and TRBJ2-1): DVKVTQSSRYLVKRTGEKVFLECVQDMDHENMFWYRQDPGLGLRLIYFSYDVKMKEKGDIPEGYSVSREKKERFSLILESASTNQTSMYLCASTLLAGGDNEQFFGPGTRLTVL.

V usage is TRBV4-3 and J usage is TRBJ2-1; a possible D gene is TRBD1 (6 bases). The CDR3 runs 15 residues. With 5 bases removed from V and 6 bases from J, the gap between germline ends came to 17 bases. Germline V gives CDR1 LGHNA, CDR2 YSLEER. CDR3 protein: CASSFAGDRLNEQFF. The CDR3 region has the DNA TGCGCCAGCAGCTTCGCAGGGGACCGACTCAATGAGCAGTTCTTC.

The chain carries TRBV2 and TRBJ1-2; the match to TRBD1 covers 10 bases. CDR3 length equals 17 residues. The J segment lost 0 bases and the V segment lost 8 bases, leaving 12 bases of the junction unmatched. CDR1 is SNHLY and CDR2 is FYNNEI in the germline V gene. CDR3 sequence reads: CASPKGTGDTTNYGYTF. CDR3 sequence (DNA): TGTGCCAGCCCTAAGGGGACAGGGGACACCACTAACTATGGCTACACCTTC. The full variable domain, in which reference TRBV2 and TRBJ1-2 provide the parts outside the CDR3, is EPEVTQTPSHQVTQMGQEVILRCVPISNHLYFYWYRQILGQKVEFLVSFYNNEISEKSEIFDDQFSVERPDGSNFTLKIRSTKLEDSAMYFCASPKGTGDTTNYGYTFGSGTRLTVV.

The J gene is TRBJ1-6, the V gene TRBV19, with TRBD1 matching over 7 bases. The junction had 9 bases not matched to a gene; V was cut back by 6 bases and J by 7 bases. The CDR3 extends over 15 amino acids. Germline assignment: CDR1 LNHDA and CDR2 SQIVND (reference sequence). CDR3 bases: TGTGCCAGTAGCCCCGGGACAGCGGTGAATTCACCCCTCCACTTT. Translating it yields CASSPGTAVNSPLHF.

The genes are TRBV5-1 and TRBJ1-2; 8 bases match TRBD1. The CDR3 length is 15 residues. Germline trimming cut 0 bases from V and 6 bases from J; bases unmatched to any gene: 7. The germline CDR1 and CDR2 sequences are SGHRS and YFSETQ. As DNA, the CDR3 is TGCGCCAGCAGCTTGGGGACAGGGCTATCAGATGGCTACACCTTC. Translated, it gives CASSLGTGLSDGYTF.

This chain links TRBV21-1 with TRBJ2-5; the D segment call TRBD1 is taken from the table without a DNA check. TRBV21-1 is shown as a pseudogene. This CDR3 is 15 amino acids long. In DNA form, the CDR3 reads TGTGCCAGCAGCAAAGGGACAGGGGGGCAAGAGACCCAGTACTTC. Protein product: CASSKGTGGQETQYF.

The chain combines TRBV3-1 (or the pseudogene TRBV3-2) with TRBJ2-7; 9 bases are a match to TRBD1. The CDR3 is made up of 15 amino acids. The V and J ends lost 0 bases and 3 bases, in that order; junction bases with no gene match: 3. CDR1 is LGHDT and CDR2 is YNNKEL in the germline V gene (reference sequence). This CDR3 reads CASSQEGTGLYEQYF. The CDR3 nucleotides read TGTGCCAGCAGCCAAGAGGGGACAGGGCTCTACGAGCAGTACTTC.